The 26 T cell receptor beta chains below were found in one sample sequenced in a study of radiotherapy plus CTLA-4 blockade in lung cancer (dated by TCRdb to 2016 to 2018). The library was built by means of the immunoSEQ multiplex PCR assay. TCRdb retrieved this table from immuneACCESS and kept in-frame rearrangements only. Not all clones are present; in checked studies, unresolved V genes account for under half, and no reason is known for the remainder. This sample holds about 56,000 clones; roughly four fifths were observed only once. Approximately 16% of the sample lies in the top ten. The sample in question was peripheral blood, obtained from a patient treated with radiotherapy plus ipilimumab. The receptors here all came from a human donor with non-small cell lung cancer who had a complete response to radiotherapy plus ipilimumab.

CDR3 in amino acids: CASSYGGRGDTQYF. The CDR3 nucleotides are TGTGCCAGCAGTTACGGGGGCAGGGGGGATACGCAGTATTTT. V and J are TRBV6-5 and TRBJ2-3, with 7 bases that match TRBD1. Germline values: CDR1 MNHEY, CDR2 SVGAGI. There are 14 residues in the CDR3. With 2 bases clipped from V and 6 bases from J, the junction kept 5 bases outside the gene matches.

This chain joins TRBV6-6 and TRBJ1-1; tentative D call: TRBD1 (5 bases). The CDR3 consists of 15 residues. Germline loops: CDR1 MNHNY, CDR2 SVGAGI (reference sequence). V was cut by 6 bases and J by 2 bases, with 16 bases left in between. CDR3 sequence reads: CASSHGGLGNTEAFF. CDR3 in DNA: TGTGCCAGCAGCCACGGGGGGTTAGGTAACACTGAAGCTTTCTTT.

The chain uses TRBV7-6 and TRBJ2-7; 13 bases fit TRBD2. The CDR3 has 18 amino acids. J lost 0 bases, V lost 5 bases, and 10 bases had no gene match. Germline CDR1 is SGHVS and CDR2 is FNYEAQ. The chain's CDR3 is CASSPGLAGARFSYEQYF. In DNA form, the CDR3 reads TGTGCCAGCAGCCCCGGACTAGCGGGGGCTCGTTTCTCCTACGAGCAGTACTTC.

CDR3: CASSTRTGGNTEAFF. The CDR3 region has the DNA TGTGCCAGCAGTACCCGGACAGGGGGAAACACTGAAGCTTTCTTT. This sequence joins TRBV27 and TRBJ1-1; 10 nucleotides line up with TRBD1. V dropped 5 bases and J dropped 2; count of bases not matched to a gene: 5. Looked up from germline, CDR1 is MNHEY and CDR2 is SMNVEV (reference sequence). This CDR3 comprises 15 residues.

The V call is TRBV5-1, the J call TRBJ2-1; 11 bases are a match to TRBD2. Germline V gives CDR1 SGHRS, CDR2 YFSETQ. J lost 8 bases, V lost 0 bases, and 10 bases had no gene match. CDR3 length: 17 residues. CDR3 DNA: TGCGCCAGCAGCTTGGCCACCGCTAGCGGGGGGCTCGATGAGCAGTTCTTC. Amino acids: CASSLATASGGLDEQFF.

In DNA, the CDR3 is TGTGCCAGCAGTGATGGGGCCCAGCGAACCGGGGAGCTGTTTTTT. Encoded protein: CASSDGAQRTGELFF. This chain connects TRBV6-1 to TRBJ2-2; TRBD1 might be the D (5 bases). Germline CDR1 reads MNHNS; CDR2 reads SASEGT. The CDR3 covers 15 residues. V gave up 3 bases and J gave up 5 bases, with 13 bases separating them.

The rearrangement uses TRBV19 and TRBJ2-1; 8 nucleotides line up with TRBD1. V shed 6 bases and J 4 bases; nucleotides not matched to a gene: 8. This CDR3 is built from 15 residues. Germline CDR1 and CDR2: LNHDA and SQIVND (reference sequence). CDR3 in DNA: TGTGCCAGTAGGAGAGGACAGGGCTCATACAATGAGCAGTTCTTC. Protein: CASRRGQGSYNEQFF.

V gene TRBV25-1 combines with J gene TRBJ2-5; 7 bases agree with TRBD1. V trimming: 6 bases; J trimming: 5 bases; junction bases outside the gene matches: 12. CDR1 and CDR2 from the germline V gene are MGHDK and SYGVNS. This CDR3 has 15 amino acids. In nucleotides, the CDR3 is TGTGCCAGCAGCCACACCCCGACAGGGTCCGAGACCCAGTACTTC. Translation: CASSHTPTGSETQYF.

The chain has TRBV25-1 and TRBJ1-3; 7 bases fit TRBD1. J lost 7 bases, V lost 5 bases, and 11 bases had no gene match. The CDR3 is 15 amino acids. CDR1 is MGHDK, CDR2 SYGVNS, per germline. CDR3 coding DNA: TGTGCCAGCAGTCCGGGACAGTCGCAATGGAACACCATATATTTT. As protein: CASSPGQSQWNTIYF. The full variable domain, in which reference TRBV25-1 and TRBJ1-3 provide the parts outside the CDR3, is EADIYQTPRYLVIGTGKKITLECSQTMGHDKMYWYQQDPGMELHLIHYSYGVNSTEKGDLSSESTVSRIRTEHFPLTLESARPSHTSQYLCASSPGQSQWNTIYFGEGSWLTVV.

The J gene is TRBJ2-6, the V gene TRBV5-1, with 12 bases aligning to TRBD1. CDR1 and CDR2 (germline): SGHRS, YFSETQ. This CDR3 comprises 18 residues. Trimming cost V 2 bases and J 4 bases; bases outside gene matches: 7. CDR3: CASSFGTGGAGGANVLTF. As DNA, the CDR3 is TGCGCCAGCAGCTTTGGGACAGGGGGCGCAGGCGGGGCCAACGTCCTGACTTTC.

The DNA for the CDR3 is TGTGCCAGCAGCTTGGACAGGGACTATGGCTACACCTTC. Its translation: CASSLDRDYGYTF. J is TRBJ1-2 and V is TRBV5-4, with TRBD1 as a possible D gene (6 bases). This CDR3 has 13 residues. Germline assignment: CDR1 SGHNT and CDR2 YYREEE (reference sequence). V lost 0 bases, J lost 3 bases, and 6 bases lay in between.

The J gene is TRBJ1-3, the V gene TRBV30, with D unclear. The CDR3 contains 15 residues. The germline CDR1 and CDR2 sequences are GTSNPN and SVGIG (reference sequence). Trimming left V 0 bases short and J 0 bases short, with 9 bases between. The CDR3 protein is CAWSVGGISGNTIYF. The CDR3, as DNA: TGTGCCTGGAGTGTTGGCGGCATCTCTGGAAACACCATATATTTT.

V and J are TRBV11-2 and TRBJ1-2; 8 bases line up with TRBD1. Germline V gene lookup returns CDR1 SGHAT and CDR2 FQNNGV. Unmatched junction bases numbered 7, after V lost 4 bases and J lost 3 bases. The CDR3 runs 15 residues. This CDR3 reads CASSSIRGRHYGYTF. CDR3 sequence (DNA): TGTGCCAGCAGCTCAATCAGGGGGCGACACTATGGCTACACCTTC.

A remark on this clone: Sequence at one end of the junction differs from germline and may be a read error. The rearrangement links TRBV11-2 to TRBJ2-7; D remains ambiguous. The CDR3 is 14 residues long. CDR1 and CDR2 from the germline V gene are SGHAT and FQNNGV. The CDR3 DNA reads TGTGCCACCAGCCGGGTCCTGATGGCCTACGAGCAGTACTTC. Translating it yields CATSRVLMAYEQYF.

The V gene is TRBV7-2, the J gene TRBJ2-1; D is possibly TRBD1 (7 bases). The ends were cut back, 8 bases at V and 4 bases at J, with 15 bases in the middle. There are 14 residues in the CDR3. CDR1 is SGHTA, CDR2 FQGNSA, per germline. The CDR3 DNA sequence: TGTGCCAGCGGCGGAGGGGGCTTATACAATGAGCAGTTCTTC. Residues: CASGGGGLYNEQFF.

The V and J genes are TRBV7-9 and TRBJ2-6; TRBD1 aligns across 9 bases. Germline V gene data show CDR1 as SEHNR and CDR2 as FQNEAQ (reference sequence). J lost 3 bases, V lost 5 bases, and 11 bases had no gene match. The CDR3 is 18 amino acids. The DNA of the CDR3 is TGTGCCAGCAGCATATACAGGGGGCGATCTAATGGGGCCAACGTCCTGACTTTC. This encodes CASSIYRGRSNGANVLTF. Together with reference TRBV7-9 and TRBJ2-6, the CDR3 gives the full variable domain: DTGVSQNPRHKITKRGQNVTFRCDPISEHNRLYWYRQTLGQGPEFLTYFQNEAQLEKSRLLSDRFSAERPKGSFSTLEIQRTEQGDSAMYLCASSIYRGRSNGANVLTFGAGSRLTVL.

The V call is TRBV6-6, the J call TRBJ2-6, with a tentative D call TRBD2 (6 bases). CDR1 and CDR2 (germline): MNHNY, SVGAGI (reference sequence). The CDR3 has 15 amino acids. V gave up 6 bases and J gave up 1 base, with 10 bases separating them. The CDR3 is CASSLRGSGANVLTF. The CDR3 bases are TGTGCCAGCAGCCTACGGGGGTCTGGGGCCAACGTCCTGACTTTC.

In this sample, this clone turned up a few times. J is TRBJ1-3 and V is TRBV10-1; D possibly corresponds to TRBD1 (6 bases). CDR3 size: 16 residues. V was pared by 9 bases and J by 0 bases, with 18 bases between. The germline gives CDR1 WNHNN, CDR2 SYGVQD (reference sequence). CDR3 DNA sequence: TGCGCCAGAGGGCAGGGGAGGGGAAGCTCTGGAAACACCATATATTTT. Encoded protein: CARGQGRGSSGNTIYF.

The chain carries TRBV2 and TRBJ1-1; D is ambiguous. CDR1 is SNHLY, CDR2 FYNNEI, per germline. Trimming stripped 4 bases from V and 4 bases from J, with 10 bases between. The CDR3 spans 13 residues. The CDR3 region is CASSAGEGTEAFF. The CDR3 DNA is TGTGCCAGCAGTGCCGGCGAGGGCACTGAAGCTTTCTTT.

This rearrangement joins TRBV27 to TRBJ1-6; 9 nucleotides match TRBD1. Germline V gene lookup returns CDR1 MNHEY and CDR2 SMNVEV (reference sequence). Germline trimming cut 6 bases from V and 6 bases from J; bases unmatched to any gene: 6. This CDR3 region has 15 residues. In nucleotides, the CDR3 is TGTGCCAGCAGAACACAGGGGGCGGCTAATTCACCCCTCCACTTT. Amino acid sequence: CASRTQGAANSPLHF.

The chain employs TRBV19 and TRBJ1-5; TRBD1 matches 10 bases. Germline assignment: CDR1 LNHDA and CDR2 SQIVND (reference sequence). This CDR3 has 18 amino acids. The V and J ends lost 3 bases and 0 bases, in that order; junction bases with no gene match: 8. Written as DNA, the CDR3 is TGTGCCAGTAGTATCGGGCGGACAGGGGGGCATAGCAATCAGCCCCAGCATTTT. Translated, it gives CASSIGRTGGHSNQPQHF.

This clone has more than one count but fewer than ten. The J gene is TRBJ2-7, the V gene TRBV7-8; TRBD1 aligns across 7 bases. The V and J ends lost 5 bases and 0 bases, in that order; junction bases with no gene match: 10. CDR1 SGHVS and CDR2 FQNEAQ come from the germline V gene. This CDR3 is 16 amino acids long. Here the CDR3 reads CASSPRQGLGSYEQYF. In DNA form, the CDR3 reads TGTGCCAGCAGCCCAAGACAGGGATTGGGCTCCTACGAGCAGTACTTC. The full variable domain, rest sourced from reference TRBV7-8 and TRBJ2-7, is GAGVSQSPRYKVAKRGQDVALRCDPISGHVSLFWYQQALGQGPEFLTYFQNEAQLDKSGLPSDRFFAERPEGSVSTLKIQRTQQEDSAVYLCASSPRQGLGSYEQYFGPGTRLTVT.

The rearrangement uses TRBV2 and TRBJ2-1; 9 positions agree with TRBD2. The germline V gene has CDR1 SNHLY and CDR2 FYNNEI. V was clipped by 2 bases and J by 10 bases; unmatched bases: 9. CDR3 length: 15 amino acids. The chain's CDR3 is CASSEWASGKVEQFF. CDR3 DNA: TGTGCCAGCAGTGAATGGGCTAGCGGGAAGGTGGAGCAGTTCTTC.

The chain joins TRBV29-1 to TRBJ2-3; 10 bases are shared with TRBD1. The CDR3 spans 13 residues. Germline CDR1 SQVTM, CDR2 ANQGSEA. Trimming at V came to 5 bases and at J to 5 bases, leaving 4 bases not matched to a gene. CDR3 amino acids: CSVSGQGGDTQYF. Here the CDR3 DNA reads TGCAGCGTTAGCGGACAGGGGGGAGATACGCAGTATTTT.

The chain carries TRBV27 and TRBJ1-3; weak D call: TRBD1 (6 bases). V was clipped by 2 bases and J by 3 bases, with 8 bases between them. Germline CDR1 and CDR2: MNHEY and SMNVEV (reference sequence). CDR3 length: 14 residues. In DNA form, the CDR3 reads TGTGCCAGCAGTTTAAAAGGGGGTGGAAACACCATATATTTT. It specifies CASSLKGGGNTIYF.

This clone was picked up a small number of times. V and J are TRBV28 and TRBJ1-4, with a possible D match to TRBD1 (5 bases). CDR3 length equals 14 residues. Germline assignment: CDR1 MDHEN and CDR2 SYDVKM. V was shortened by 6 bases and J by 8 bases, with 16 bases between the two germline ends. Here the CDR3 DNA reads TGTGCCAGCAGCGTGGGAGGGGAGGGAGAAAAACTGTTTTTT. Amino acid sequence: CASSVGGEGEKLFF.